The clone carrying this T cell receptor (beta chain) was picked up many times. Used for diagnoses were clinical symptoms, serum thyroxine and TRAb, thyroid ultrasound and orbital computed tomography. The PBMCs studied were ones that came from 10 ml fresh peripheral blood. These data are taken from a study of T cells in Graves' hyperthyroidism and ophthalmopathy. Germline V lookup: CDR1 DFQATT, CDR2 SNEGSKA (reference sequence). J lost 4 bases, V lost 8 bases, and 11 bases had no gene match. This CDR3 has 15 residues. Amplified TCR beta CDR3 regions came from RNA transcripts. The HTBI set primed first-round TCR CDR3 RT-PCR. TCRdb re-called the multiplex PCR reads through MiXCR, storing one row per CDR3 protein. This sample has 550,000 to 700,000 distinct CDR3 sequences, with 14% to 15% found just once.

The rearrangement links TRBV20-1 to TRBJ1-5, with 10 bases that match TRBD1. The sequence came from a woman between 35 and 50 years old with Graves' ophthalmopathy. The specimen sequenced was blood. CDR3: CSLSPGTGVNQPQHF. The DNA for the CDR3 is TGCAGTCTCTCCCCCGGGACAGGGGTAAATCAGCCCCAGCATTTT.